This T cell receptor (beta chain) was sequenced for a study of blood T cell repertoires in COVID-19 (dated by TCRdb to 2020 to 2021). As for the study more broadly: The collaborator samples originated in the United States, Italy and Spain and spanned the acute and convalescent phases of COVID-19. Samples were obtained from the ongoing ImmuneRACE study (first 160 participants) and from 1,254 subjects provided by 6 global collaborators. Where available, HLA class I and class II types were taken from metadata supplied by the sample provider and were not determined by assay-based typing. Sample metadata almost always included a de-identified subject ID, COVID-19 status, age in years and sex. The material from the prospective study consisted of cDNA or gDNA derived from T cells, B-cell-depleted T cells, or PBMCs. A freely available public database, intended as a resource for researchers studying the immune response to SARS-CoV-2, is where the repertoires were released. The dataset comprised deeply sampled blood TCRbeta repertoires from subjects exposed to, actively infected with, or recovered from COVID-19.

The study at large found these results: Clinical and demographic metadata were provided uncurated, with the amount varying by source and participant.

The immunoSEQ Assay, a bias-controlled multiplex PCR, was used to amplify TCRbeta CDR3 regions from genomic DNA. Per the source publication's procedure: The number of nucleated cells in each sample was estimated by amplification of reference gene primers within the assay. Sequence reads were collapsed and filtered to measure the absolute abundance of every unique TCRbeta CDR3 rearrangement. For each sample, productive Simpson clonality was calculated as the square root of Simpson's diversity index across productive rearrangements. TCRdb carries this immuneACCESS record with in-frame sequences only. Its versions omit some clonotypes, under half of them owing to an unresolved V gene in the studies checked, with the rest unexplained. The V and J calls and clone size are taken from that table; D and trimming were inferred from the DNA. The sample profile shows under 200,000 clones; 90% to 95% of them were found once. The top ten constitute approximately 0.48% of the sample.

Collaborating institutions collected whole blood in K2EDTA tubes following their own protocols. Collaborator samples were shipped for TCRbeta analysis as frozen whole blood, isolated PBMCs, or DNA extracted from either sample type. Regarding this clone: What this receptor recognizes is not known. Within one base of it there is no much larger clone, and no base qualities were kept.

The germline V end is reduced by 5 bases and the J end by 5 bases; junction bases left unmatched: 4. The CDR3 has 14 amino acids, counting the end cysteine and phenylalanine. Just CDR3 DNA is preserved here, 42 bases in frame from base 1. CDR1 and CDR2 (LNHDA, SQIVND) derive from the germline V gene (reference sequence). The chain was built from TRBV19 and TRBJ1-5, with 9 bases in between that match TRBD1. What was sequenced was peripheral blood. This receptor was obtained from a middle-aged man with acute or convalescent COVID-19. The bases are TGTGCCAGTAGTCACCGGACAGGGGATCAGCCCCAGCATTTT. Its translation is CASSHRTGDQPQHF.